Presented here are 2 T cell receptor beta chains from one specimen sequenced in a study of blood T cell repertoires in COVID-19 (TCRdb year 2020). The method behind the library was the immunoSEQ multiplex PCR assay. Drawn from immuneACCESS, this table holds only the in-frame rearrangements with V and J called that TCRdb kept. Clones are partly lost; checked studies trace under half to an unresolved V gene and leave the rest unexplained. This sample comprises some 300,000 clones, almost 90% of them detected only once. The ten largest clones take up under 1.1% of the sample. The sequenced sample was peripheral blood. All receptors come from a woman aged 40 to 50 with COVID-19, enrolled during active disease.

V usage is TRBV5-1 and J usage is TRBJ1-3, with 7 bases fitting TRBD1. This CDR3 spans 16 amino acids. Germline V gives CDR1 SGHRS, CDR2 YFSETQ. The J segment lost 0 bases and the V segment lost 2 bases, leaving 5 bases of the junction unmatched. The CDR3 protein is CASSFSGQFSGNTIYF. The CDR3 DNA follows: TGCGCCAGCAGCTTCTCGGGACAGTTCTCTGGAAACACCATATATTTT.

CDR3 sequence reads: CASTALGGGGQPQHF. DNA of the CDR3: TGTGCCAGCACCGCGCTCGGGGGCGGGGGGCAGCCCCAGCATTTT. The rearrangement joins TRBV27 to TRBJ1-5, with D perhaps matching TRBD1 (6 bases). The CDR3 consists of 15 residues. Germline CDR1 reads MNHEY; CDR2 reads SMNVEV (reference sequence). The ends were cut back, 7 bases at V and 7 bases at J, with 20 bases in the middle.